This T cell receptor beta chain was retrieved from a study of shared clonotypes between healthy human individuals. Overall study findings and caveats: Few donors limited the genetic and exposure-history diversity represented.

This clone occurred many times. Its antigen is not known. The CDR3 runs 16 residues. The germline V gene encodes CDR1 MNHEY and CDR2 SMNVEV (reference sequence). With V trimmed by 4 bases and J by 6 bases, 8 bases remained unmatched. Sequencing was performed with immunoSEQ multiplex PCR; in TCRdb, only in-frame clones are kept and a portion is missing. The sample has over a million clones; around 75% are singletons. The gene calls are TRBV27 and TRBJ1-6; TRBD1 aligns across 8 bases. The clonotype was recovered from a man younger than 30 in good health. Sequenced input: memory CD4+ T cells sorted from blood. Subset of the sample: CD45RA-negative fraction. Written as DNA, the CDR3 is TGTGCCAGCAGTTCCGGGACAGGCTTGGGTAATTCACCCCTCCACTTT. Its translation is CASSSGTGLGNSPLHF.